This paragraph covers one TCR beta chain sequence. What antigen it recognizes has not been identified. Qualities for individual bases were not recorded, and no much larger clone is one base off. V is pared back by 4 bases and J by 8 bases, with 14 bases lying between the germline termini. From the germline V gene, CDR1 is SGHVS and CDR2 is FQNEAQ. There are 13 amino acids in the CDR3, from cysteine to phenylalanine inclusive. Only CDR3 DNA is held: 39 bases, read in frame from base 1. The data are from a study of Ad26.COV2.S vaccination and SARS-CoV-2 variants (dated by TCRdb to the early 2020s). About the study as a whole: Donors in the vaccine arm were drawn from COV1001, a phase I-IIa trial of Ad26.COV2.S in healthy adults that was multicentre, randomized, double-blind and placebo-controlled. Ad26.COV2.S was given intramuscularly at 5x10^10 or 1x10^11 viral particles, as a single shot or as two shots 56 days apart. The specificity and breadth of SARS-CoV-2-reactive T cell receptors after Ad26.COV2.S vaccination were assessed by TCRbeta repertoire sequencing. A total of around 32 samples were included in the TCR-sequenced set, comprising roughly 19 Ad26.COV2.S vaccine recipients, 5 placebo recipients and 8 SARS-CoV-2 convalescent individuals. Participants in the trial were split at random into five groups of five each, receiving low-dose or high-dose Ad26.COV2.S once or twice, or else placebo on both occasions. Investigators did not know the trial group allocation while performing experiments and assessing outcomes. Here is what the overall study found, with its caveats: It was noted by the authors that total T cell responses may have been underestimated by the TCR breadth and depth analyses. Ad26.COV2.S recipients had higher spike-specific TCR breadth than placebo recipients (P = 0.0014). Vaccine and placebo recipients had comparable non-spike TCR breadth, which fits with the vaccine containing only spike. After vaccination, substantial breadth of spike-specific CD8+ and CD4+ T cell responses was reported. The study was not powered for comparison of responses between vaccine doses or regimens.

The immunoSEQ Assay was the method used to sequence TCRbeta CDR3 regions. After extraction, genomic DNA underwent amplification by bias-controlled multiplex PCR, followed by high-throughput sequencing. In the paper's pipeline: To quantify the absolute abundance of each unique TCRbeta CDR3 region, sequences were collapsed and filtered. T cell fraction was estimated by normalizing TCRbeta template counts to usable DNA, with usable DNA measured through amplification of reference genes found in all nucleated cells. Repertoire TCRs were annotated as SARS-CoV-2-specific when V gene, CDR3 amino acid sequence and J gene were exactly matched to a known reactive TCR set. The reference SARS-CoV-2 TCR set was derived from MIRA and filtered for enrichment in COVID-19-positive ImmuneCODE repertoires, a step that removed public or cross-reactive TCRs. Drawing on the MIRA antigens, annotated TCRs were analysed further at the level of specific ORF or position within ORF. Breadth was defined as the number of annotated unique rearrangements divided by the total number of unique productive rearrangements, and depth was defined as the summed frequency of the annotated unique rearrangements. Two-sided Wilcoxon rank-sum tests were applied when comparing TCR breadth between groups. In its TCRdb copy, this immuneACCESS table keeps in-frame sequences only and misses some clones. Where compared with another copy, unresolved V genes explain less than half of these, and the others have no known cause. V and J calls plus clone size are reproduced from that table; the DNA served to infer D and trimming. The sample table lists about 680,000 clones, roughly 90% of them with a count of one. The ten biggest clones cover roughly 1.5% of the sample.

The treatment or condition label for this specimen denotes: roughly 19 received Ad26.COV2.S at low or high dose, single or two shots; 5 received placebo; per-sample allocation not given. For vaccine and placebo recipients, the sequenced repertoires came from samples collected on day 63 after the first injection. Cohort 1b enrolled about two dozen adults aged 18-55 years at a single site in Boston, USA, between 29 July and 7 August 2020. Ad26.COV2.S was a replication-incompetent adenovirus type 26 vector that expressed a prefusion-stabilized SARS-CoV-2 spike protein derived from the original Wuhan strain.

The sequenced sample was peripheral blood, obtained in a trial of Ad26.COV2.S vaccine versus placebo. The receptor was isolated from a person between 18 and 60 years old who received the Ad26.COV2.S COVID-19 vaccine or a placebo. The rearranged chain carries TRBV7-8 and TRBJ1-2, with TRBD1 perhaps the D gene, on 6 matching bases. In nucleotides, the sequence is TGTGCCAGCAGCTACTCTTACAGGGACGGCTACACCTTC. Its protein is CASSYSYRDGYTF.